This TCR beta chain derives from a study of blood T cell repertoires in COVID-19. As processed by the authors: Reference gene primers were amplified, and this amplification served to estimate nucleated cell counts. The data were produced by immunoSEQ multiplex PCR, yet TCRdb's version contains in-frame clones alone and is incomplete. V and J calls and clone size come straight from that table; D and trimming were deduced from the DNA. The repertoire holds a few hundred thousand clones, with roughly 87% as singletons. V trimming: 5 bases; J trimming: 0 bases; junction bases outside the gene matches: 6. CDR3 length: 15 amino acids. Germline CDR1 is MDHEN and CDR2 is SYDVKM. This clone was seen a few times. Participant age was roughly 18 to 90 years, and participants resided in roughly 24 US areas.

This chain uses TRBV28 with TRBJ1-2, with TRBD1 matching 7 bases. Sequencing input: PBMCs or T cells enriched from blood (not recorded which). The sequence was obtained from a woman aged 25 to 39 who had recovered from COVID-19. CDR3 DNA: TGTGCCAGCAGTAGTGGACAGGAAACTAACTATGGCTACACCTTC. It encodes CASSSGQETNYGYTF.